This T cell receptor (beta chain) was profiled in a study of blood T cell repertoires in COVID-19. Study-wide context: Sources were T cells, B-cell-depleted T cells, or PBMCs; the material itself was cDNA or gDNA.

Profiling relied on immunoSEQ multiplex PCR, and the TCRdb table lists in-frame clones only, not all of them. The sample holds approximately 50,000 clones, 80% to 90% seen once. In this sample, this clone turned up once. J lost 3 bases, V lost 2 bases, and 5 bases had no gene match. Germline V gene lookup returns CDR1 SGHRS and CDR2 YFSETQ. The CDR3 contains 17 residues. V and J are TRBV5-1 and TRBJ2-1; 13 bases map to TRBD2. The sequenced sample was peripheral blood. The sequence came from a human donor in a cohort sampled during active COVID-19. CDR3 coding DNA: TGCGCCAGCAGCTTAACTAGCGGGGGGGCCATCTACAATGAGCAGTTCTTC. Amino acids: CASSLTSGGAIYNEQFF.